The entry that follows covers one T cell receptor beta chain sequence. What it binds is not known. This entry is derived from a study of blood T cells in healthy people across ages. Notes on the study in general: Roughly linearly, TCR beta diversity per million T cells fell as age increased. Higher diversity and more naive CD4+ cells were features of long-lived donors, compared to aged donors.

A sample-barcoded 5' primer and a J-beta primer mix were used in a second PCR of roughly 6 to 11 cycles. MiXCR, applied by TCRdb to the 5' RACE reads, yields one record per CDR3 protein. In the table there are about 780,000 distinct CDR3 sequences, 20% to 30% of which are singletons. This CDR3 is built from 13 residues. Trimming shortened V by 6 bases and J by 4 bases, and 12 bases separated the two germline ends. CDR1 is SNHLY and CDR2 is FYNNEI in the germline V gene. The sample was also linked to a second study, of T cells of mothers and their children. That work adds: A slight, non-significant increase in overlap was found for related mother-child pairs relative to unrelated pairs.

Sequencing used blood. The TCR comes from a boy younger than 18 in good health. The chain links TRBV2 to TRBJ1-1, with D tentatively TRBD1 (5 bases). The CDR3 loop reads CASSLEGPTEAFF. Here the CDR3 DNA reads TGTGCCAGCAGCCTAGAGGGGCCCACTGAAGCTTTCTTT.